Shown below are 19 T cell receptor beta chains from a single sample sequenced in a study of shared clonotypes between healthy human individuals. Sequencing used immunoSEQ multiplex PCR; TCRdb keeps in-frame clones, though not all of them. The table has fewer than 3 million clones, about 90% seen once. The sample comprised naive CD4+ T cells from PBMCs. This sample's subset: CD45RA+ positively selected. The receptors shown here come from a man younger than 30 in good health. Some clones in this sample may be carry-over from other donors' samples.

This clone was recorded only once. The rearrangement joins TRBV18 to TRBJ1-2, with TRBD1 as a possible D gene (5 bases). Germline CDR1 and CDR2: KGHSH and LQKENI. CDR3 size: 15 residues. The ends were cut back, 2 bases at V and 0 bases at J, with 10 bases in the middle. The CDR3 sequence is CASSPVGQSNYGYTF. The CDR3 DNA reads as TGTGCCAGCTCACCAGTGGGGCAGTCTAACTATGGCTACACCTTC.

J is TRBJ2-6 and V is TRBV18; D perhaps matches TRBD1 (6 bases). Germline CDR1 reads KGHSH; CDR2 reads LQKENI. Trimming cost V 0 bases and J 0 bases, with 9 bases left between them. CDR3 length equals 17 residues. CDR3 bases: TGTGCCAGCTCACCACCGGGACAAAACTCTGGGGCCAACGTCCTGACTTTC. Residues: CASSPPGQNSGANVLTF.

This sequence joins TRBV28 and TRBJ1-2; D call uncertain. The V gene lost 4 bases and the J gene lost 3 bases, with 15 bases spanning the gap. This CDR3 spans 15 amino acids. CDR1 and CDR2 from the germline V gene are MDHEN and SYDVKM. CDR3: CASSSAGLADYGYTF. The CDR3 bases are TGTGCCAGCAGTTCCGCAGGACTCGCGGACTATGGCTACACCTTC.

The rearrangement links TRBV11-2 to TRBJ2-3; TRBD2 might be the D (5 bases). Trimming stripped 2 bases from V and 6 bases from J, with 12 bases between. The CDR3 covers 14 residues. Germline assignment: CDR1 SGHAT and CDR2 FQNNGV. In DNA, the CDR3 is TGTGCCAGCAGCTTATTAACTAGTTCGGATACGCAGTATTTT. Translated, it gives CASSLLTSSDTQYF.

The CDR3, as DNA: TGTGCCTGGAGTCAGAATCCGAACACTGAAGCTTTCTTT. Protein: CAWSQNPNTEAFF. The chain is built from TRBV30 and TRBJ1-1; D is undetermined. The CDR3 spans 13 residues. Trimming removed 2 bases at V and 1 base at J, with 8 bases between. Germline-derived CDR1 and CDR2 are GTSNPN and SVGIG (reference sequence). Supplemented by reference TRBV30 and TRBJ1-1, the full variable domain reads SQTIHQWPATLVQPVGSPLSLECTVEGTSNPNLYWYRQAAGRGLQLLFYSVGIGQISSEVPQNLSASRPQDRQFILSSKKLLLSDSGFYLCAWSQNPNTEAFFGQGTRLTVV.

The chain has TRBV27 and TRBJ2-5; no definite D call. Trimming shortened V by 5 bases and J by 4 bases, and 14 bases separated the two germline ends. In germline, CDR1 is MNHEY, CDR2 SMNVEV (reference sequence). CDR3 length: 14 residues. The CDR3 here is CASSPRVGGETQYF. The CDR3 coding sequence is TGTGCCAGCAGTCCTCGGGTAGGTGGAGAGACCCAGTACTTC.

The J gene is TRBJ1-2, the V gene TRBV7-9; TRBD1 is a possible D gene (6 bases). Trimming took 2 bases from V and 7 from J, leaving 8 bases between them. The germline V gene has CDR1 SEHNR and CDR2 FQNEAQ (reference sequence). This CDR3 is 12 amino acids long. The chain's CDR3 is CASSLSGVGYTF. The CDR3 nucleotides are TGTGCCAGCAGCTTATCAGGGGTTGGCTACACCTTC.

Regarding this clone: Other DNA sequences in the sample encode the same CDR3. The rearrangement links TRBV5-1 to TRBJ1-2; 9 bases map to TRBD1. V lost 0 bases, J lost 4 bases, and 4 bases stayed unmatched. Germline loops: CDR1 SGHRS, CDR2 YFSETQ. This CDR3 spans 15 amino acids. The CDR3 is CASSLEGQGAYGYTF. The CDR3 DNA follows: TGCGCCAGCAGCTTGGAGGGACAGGGAGCCTATGGCTACACCTTC.

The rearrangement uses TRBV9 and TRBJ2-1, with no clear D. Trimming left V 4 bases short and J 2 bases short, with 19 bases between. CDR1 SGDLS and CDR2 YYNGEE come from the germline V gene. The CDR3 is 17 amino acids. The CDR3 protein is CASSRRTNPPPYNEQFF. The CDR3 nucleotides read TGTGCCAGCAGCAGACGCACCAACCCACCCCCCTACAATGAGCAGTTCTTC.

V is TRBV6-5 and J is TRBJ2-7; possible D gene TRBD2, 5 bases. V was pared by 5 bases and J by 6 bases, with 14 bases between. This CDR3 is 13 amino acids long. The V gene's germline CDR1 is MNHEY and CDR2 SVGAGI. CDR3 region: CASSRAGLGEQYF. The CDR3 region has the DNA TGTGCCAGCAGTCGCGCCGGACTCGGCGAGCAGTACTTC.

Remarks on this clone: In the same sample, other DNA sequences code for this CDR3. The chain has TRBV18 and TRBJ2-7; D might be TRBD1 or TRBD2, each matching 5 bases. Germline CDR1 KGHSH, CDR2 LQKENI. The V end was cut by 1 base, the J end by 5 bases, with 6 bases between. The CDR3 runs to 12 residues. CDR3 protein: CASSPRGDEQYF. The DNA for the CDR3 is TGTGCCAGCTCACCACGAGGGGACGAGCAGTACTTC.

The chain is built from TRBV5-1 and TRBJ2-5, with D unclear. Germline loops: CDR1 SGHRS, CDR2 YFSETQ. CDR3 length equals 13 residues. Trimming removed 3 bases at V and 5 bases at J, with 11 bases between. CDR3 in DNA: TGCGCCAGCAGCTCCGACCCCGCGGAGACCCAGTACTTC. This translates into CASSSDPAETQYF.

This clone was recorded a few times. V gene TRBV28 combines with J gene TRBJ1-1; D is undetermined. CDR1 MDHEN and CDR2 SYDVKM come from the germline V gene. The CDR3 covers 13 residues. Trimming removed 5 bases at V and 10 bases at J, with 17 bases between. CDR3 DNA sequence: TGTGCCAGCAGTCCCCGGCCCGCCGGCGGAGCTTTCTTT. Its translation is CASSPRPAGGAFF. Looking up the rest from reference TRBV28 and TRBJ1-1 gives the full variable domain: DVKVTQSSRYLVKRTGEKVFLECVQDMDHENMFWYRQDPGLGLRLIYFSYDVKMKEKGDIPEGYSVSREKKERFSLILESASTNQTSMYLCASSPRPAGGAFFGQGTRLTVV.

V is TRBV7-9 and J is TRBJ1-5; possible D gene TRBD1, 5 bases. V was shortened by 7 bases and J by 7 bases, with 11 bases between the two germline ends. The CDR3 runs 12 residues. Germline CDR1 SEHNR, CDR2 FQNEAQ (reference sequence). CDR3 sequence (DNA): TGTGCCAGCAACGACGGGGGGCAGCCCCAGCATTTT. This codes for CASNDGGQPQHF.

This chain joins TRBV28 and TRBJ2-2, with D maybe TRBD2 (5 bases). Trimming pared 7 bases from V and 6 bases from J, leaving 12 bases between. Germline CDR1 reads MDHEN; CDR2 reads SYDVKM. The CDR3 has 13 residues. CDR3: CASIGVEPGELFF. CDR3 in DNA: TGTGCCAGCATCGGGGTCGAACCCGGGGAGCTGTTTTTT. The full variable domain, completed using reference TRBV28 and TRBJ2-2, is DVKVTQSSRYLVKRTGEKVFLECVQDMDHENMFWYRQDPGLGLRLIYFSYDVKMKEKGDIPEGYSVSREKKERFSLILESASTNQTSMYLCASIGVEPGELFFGEGSRLTVL.

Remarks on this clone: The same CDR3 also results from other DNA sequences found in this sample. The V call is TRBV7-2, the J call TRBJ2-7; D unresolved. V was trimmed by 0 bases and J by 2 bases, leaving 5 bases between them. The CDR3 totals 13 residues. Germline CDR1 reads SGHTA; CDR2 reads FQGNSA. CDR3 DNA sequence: TGTGCCAGCAGCTTAGCTAGGGCCTACGAGCAGTACTTC. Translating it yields CASSLARAYEQYF.

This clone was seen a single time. The CDR3 nucleotides are TGTGCCAGTACGGGACAGGGGGGAATGGAACTGTTTTTT. Its protein product is CASTGQGGMELFF. The chain joins TRBV28 to TRBJ1-4; 11 bases are a match to TRBD1. This CDR3 has 13 residues. In germline, CDR1 is MDHEN, CDR2 SYDVKM. V was pared by 9 bases and J by 12 bases, with 9 bases of the junction left unmatched.

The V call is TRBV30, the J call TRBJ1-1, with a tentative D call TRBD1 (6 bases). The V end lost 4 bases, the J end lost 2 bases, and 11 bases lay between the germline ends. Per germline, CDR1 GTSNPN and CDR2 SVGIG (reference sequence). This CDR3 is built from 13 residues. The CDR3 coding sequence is TGTGCCTGGACCAGGGGTTACAACACTGAAGCTTTCTTT. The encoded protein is CAWTRGYNTEAFF.

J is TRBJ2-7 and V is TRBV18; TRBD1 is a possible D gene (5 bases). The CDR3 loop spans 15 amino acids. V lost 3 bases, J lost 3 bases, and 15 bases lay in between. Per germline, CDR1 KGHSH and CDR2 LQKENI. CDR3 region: CASSPGDWGLYEQYF. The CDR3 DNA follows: TGTGCCAGCTCACCCGGAGATTGGGGCCTCTACGAGCAGTACTTC.